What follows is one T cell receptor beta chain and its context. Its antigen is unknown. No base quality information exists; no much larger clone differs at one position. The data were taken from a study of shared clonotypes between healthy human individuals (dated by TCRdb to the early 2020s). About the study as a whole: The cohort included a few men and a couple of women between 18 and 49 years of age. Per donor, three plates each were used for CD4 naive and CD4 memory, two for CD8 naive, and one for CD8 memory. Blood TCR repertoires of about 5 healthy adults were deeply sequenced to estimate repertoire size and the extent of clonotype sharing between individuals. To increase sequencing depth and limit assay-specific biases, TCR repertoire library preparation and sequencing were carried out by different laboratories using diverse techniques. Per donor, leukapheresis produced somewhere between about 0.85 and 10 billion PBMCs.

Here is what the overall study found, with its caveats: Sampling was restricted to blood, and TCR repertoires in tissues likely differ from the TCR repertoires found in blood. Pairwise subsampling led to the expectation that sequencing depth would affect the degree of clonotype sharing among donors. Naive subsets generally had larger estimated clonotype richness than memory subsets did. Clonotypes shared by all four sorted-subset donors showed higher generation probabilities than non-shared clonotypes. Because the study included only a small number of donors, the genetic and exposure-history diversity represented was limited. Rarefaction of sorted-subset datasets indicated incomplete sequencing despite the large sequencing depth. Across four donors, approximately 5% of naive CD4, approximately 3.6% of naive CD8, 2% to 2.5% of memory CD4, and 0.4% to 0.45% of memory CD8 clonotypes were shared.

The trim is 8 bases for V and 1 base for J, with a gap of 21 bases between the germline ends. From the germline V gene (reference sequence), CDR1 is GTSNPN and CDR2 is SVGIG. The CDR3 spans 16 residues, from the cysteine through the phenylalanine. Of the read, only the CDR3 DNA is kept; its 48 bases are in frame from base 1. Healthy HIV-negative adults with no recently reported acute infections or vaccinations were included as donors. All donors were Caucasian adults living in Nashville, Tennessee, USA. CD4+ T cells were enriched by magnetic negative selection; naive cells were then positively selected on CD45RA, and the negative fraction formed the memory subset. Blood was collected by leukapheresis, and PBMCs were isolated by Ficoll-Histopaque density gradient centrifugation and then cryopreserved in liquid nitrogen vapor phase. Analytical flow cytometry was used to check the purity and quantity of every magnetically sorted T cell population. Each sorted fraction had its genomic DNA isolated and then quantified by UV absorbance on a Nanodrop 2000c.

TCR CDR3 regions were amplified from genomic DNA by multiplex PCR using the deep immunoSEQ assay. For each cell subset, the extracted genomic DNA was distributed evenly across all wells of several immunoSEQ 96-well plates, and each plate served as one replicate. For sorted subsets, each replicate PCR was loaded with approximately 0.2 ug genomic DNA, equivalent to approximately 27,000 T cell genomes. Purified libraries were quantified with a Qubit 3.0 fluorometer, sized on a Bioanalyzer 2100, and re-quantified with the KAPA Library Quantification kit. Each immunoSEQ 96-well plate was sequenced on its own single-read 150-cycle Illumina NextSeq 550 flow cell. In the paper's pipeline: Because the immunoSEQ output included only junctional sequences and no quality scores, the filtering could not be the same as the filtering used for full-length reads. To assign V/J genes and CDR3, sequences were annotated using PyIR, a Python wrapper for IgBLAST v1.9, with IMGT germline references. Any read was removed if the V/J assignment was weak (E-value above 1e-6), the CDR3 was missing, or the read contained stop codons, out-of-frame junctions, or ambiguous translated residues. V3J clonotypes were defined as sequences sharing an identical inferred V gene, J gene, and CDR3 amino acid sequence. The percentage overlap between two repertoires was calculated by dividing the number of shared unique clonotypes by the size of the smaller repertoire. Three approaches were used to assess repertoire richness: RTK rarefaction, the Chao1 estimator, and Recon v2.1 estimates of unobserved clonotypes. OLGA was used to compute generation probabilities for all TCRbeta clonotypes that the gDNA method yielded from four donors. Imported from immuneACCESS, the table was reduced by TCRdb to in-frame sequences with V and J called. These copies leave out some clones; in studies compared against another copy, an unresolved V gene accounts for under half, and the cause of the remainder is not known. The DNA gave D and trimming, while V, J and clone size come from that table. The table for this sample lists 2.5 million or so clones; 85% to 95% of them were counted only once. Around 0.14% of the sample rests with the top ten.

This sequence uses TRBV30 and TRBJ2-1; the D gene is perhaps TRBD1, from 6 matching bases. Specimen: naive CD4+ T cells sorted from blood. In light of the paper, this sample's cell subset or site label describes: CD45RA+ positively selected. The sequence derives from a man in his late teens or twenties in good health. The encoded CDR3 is CAVQGRKLSSYNEQFF. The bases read TGTGCCGTGCAGGGGCGCAAATTATCATCCTACAATGAGCAGTTCTTC.